One sample yielded the 4 T cell receptor beta chains listed below, sequenced in a study of T-cell memory formation after mild COVID-19 listed by TCRdb under 2021. Preparation of the library involved 5' RACE. The data were produced on an Illumina NovaSeq 6000. Starting from the raw public reads, TCRdb applied fastp trimming at Q25, assembled clones with MiXCR and retained in-frame beta chains. Rows matching on CDR3 protein sequence are summarized as one entry with the most common DNA and genes. This sample is represented by about 430,000 distinct CDR3 sequences; around 24% of them were singletons. Of the sample, around 8.8% falls within the top ten clones. The sequenced sample was PBMCs or a T cell subset sorted from them (not recorded which). The receptors were sampled from an adult woman who had mild COVID-19 (a few samples of this study predate the infection). The sample titles of this study are shuffled in the database, so cell type and time point are left out; the donor was told from shared clones.

V usage is TRBV20-1 and J usage is TRBJ2-3, with 10 bases that match TRBD2. Per germline, CDR1 DFQATT and CDR2 SNEGSKA (reference sequence). CDR3 length: 13 amino acids. The V and J ends lost 5 bases and 4 bases, in that order; junction bases with no gene match: 3. In DNA, the CDR3 is TGCAGTGCTCAAGCGGGGGGGGCAGATACGCAGTATTTT. It encodes CSAQAGGADTQYF.

This clonotype has more than one count but fewer than ten. The chain employs TRBV5-1 and TRBJ1-6, with D unresolved. The CDR3 contains 13 residues. CDR1 and CDR2 from the germline V gene are SGHRS and YFSETQ. Between the trimmed V and J ends, which lost 1 base and 10 bases, there was a span of 9 bases. The CDR3 loop is CASSLLTDSPLHF. In DNA form, the CDR3 reads TGCGCCAGCAGCTTGCTCACCGACTCACCCCTCCACTTT.

This clonotype was seen only a few times. The chain couples TRBV7-9 to TRBJ2-5, with 9 bases that match TRBD1. CDR1 and CDR2 from the germline V gene are SEHNR and FQNEAQ (reference sequence). V shed 4 bases and J 3 bases; nucleotides not matched to a gene: 6. The CDR3 totals 15 residues. The CDR3, as DNA: TGTGCCAGCAGCTCGATACGGACAGGGGAAGAGACCCAGTACTTC. This gives the protein CASSSIRTGEETQYF. The full variable domain, completed using reference TRBV7-9 and TRBJ2-5, is DTGVSQNPRHKITKRGQNVTFRCDPISEHNRLYWYRQTLGQGPEFLTYFQNEAQLEKSRLLSDRFSAERPKGSFSTLEIQRTEQGDSAMYLCASSSIRTGEETQYFGPGTRLLVL.

This clonotype was seen a handful of times. The rearrangement uses TRBV27 and TRBJ1-4, with TRBD1 as a possible D gene (5 bases). The CDR3 consists of 14 residues. CDR1 is MNHEY, CDR2 SMNVEV, per germline (reference sequence). The germline V and J ends were trimmed by 4 bases and 4 bases, with 10 bases remaining between them. The CDR3 region has the DNA TGTGCCAGCAGTTCCTCAGGGTTTAATGAAAAACTGTTTTTT. Translated: CASSSSGFNEKLFF.